Sequencing of this TCR beta chain was carried out in a study of cytomegalovirus exposure and HLA in healthy donors. In the study overall: Some 91 million unique TCRs from HLA-typed donors were held in an early release of data.

The PCR made use of 60 Vbeta and 13 Jbeta primers. Only in-frame clones appear in the TCRdb table, and some are missing; sequencing was by immunoSEQ multiplex PCR. The sample lists more than 70,000 clones; more than 60% were seen once. With V trimmed by 2 bases and J by 4 bases, 9 bases remained unmatched. The CDR3 length is 18 residues. Germline CDR1 is LGHNA and CDR2 is YSLEER. Sequenced input: PBMCs. The TCR comes from a man aged 50-59 years in good health and CMV-seropositive. J is TRBJ2-2 and V is TRBV4-3, with TRBD2 identical over 11 bases. The CDR3 bases are TGCGCCAGCAGCCAACCCGCGGATACTAGCGGGGGCACCGGGGAGCTGTTTTTT. Translated, it gives CASSQPADTSGGTGELFF.